The 19 T cell receptor beta chains below come from one sample, sequenced in a study of chemoradiotherapy in HPV16-positive cancers. The data were produced by immunoSEQ multiplex PCR, yet TCRdb's version contains in-frame clones alone and is incomplete. The data show about 12,000 clones, with less than 80% seen just once and roughly 8.3% held by the top ten. This material was acquired from a patient who underwent chemoradiotherapy. These receptors originate from a human donor with HPV-associated anogenital cancer.

The rearrangement uses TRBV2 and TRBJ2-5; 13 bases are a match to TRBD2. Per the germline V gene, CDR1 is SNHLY and CDR2 is FYNNEI. Losses at the gene ends were 4 bases for V and 4 bases for J; bases not matched to a gene: 6. This CDR3 has 16 residues. The CDR3 sequence: CASSGTSGSWGETQYF. The CDR3 DNA reads TGTGCCAGCAGTGGGACTAGCGGGAGTTGGGGAGAGACCCAGTACTTC.

This clone was detected a few times. This chain joins TRBV30 and TRBJ1-2; maybe TRBD1 (6 bases). V was clipped by 5 bases and J by 8 bases, with 21 bases between them. Germline CDR1 and CDR2: GTSNPN and SVGIG (reference sequence). This CDR3 has 14 amino acids. This CDR3 reads CAWAHGGHPSGYTF. The DNA for the CDR3 is TGTGCCTGGGCGCATGGGGGCCACCCCAGCGGCTACACCTTC.

The chain carries TRBV5-1 and TRBJ2-1; D remains unclear. Between the trimmed V and J ends, which lost 1 base and 0 bases, there was a span of 11 bases. CDR3 length: 16 amino acids. Per germline, CDR1 SGHRS and CDR2 YFSETQ. The CDR3: CASSLYALLSYNEQFF. CDR3 bases: TGCGCCAGCAGCTTGTACGCACTCCTCTCCTACAATGAGCAGTTCTTC. The full variable domain, rest sourced from reference TRBV5-1 and TRBJ2-1, is KAGVTQTPRYLIKTRGQQVTLSCSPISGHRSVSWYQQTPGQGLQFLFEYFSETQRNKGNFPGRFSGRQFSNSRSEMNVSTLELGDSALYLCASSLYALLSYNEQFFGPGTRLTVL.

This clone occurred a few times. This chain links TRBV27 with TRBJ2-7; the D gene is possibly TRBD1 (6 bases). Germline V gene lookup returns CDR1 MNHEY and CDR2 SMNVEV (reference sequence). Between the trimmed V and J ends, which lost 6 bases and 3 bases, there was a span of 12 bases. CDR3 length equals 13 residues. In nucleotides, the CDR3 is TGTGCCAGCAGCCTGGGACACCTCTACGAGCAGTACTTC. Encoded protein: CASSLGHLYEQYF.

This clone is classed as medium-sized. V is TRBV6-1 and J is TRBJ2-1, with TRBD2 matching over 8 bases. Unmatched junction bases numbered 6, after V lost 7 bases and J lost 7 bases. The CDR3 covers 13 residues. CDR1 and CDR2 (germline): MNHNS, SASEGT. The CDR3 bases are TGTGCCAGCACAGCGGGAGAGGCAAATGAGCAGTTCTTC. Amino acids: CASTAGEANEQFF.

DNA of the CDR3: TGCGCCAGCAGCTCGACAGGGGGCTTATACACTGAAGCTTTCTTT. It specifies CASSSTGGLYTEAFF. This chain connects TRBV5-1 to TRBJ1-1; 10 nucleotides agree with TRBD1. J was trimmed by 3 bases and V by 3 bases; bases with no gene match: 5. The V gene's germline CDR1 is SGHRS and CDR2 YFSETQ. This CDR3 has 15 amino acids.

The J gene is TRBJ1-5, the V gene TRBV4-1, with a possible D match to TRBD1 (6 bases). This CDR3 has 16 amino acids. Between the trimmed V and J ends, which lost 1 base and 0 bases, there was a span of 10 bases. Germline V gives CDR1 MGHRA, CDR2 YSYEKL. The CDR3 loop reads CASSQAQGSSNQPQHF. CDR3 nucleotides: TGCGCCAGCAGCCAAGCGCAGGGGAGTAGCAATCAGCCCCAGCATTTT.

This clone was counted a few times. The V call is TRBV27, the J call TRBJ1-1; possible D gene TRBD1, 5 bases. There are 15 residues in the CDR3. The ends were cut back, 8 bases at V and 0 bases at J, with 16 bases in the middle. Germline CDR1 and CDR2: MNHEY and SMNVEV (reference sequence). CDR3 sequence: CASSSRGTVNTEAFF. DNA of the CDR3: TGTGCCAGCTCTAGTAGGGGAACGGTGAACACTGAAGCTTTCTTT.

The chain couples TRBV5-4 to TRBJ2-2; 8 bases align to TRBD1. This CDR3 is built from 15 residues. V dropped 4 bases and J dropped 7; count of bases not matched to a gene: 9. Germline V gene data show CDR1 as SGHNT and CDR2 as YYREEE (reference sequence). CDR3: CASSQSWTGHGELFF. CDR3 nucleotides: TGTGCCAGCAGCCAATCTTGGACAGGGCACGGGGAGCTGTTTTTT.

J is TRBJ2-3 and V is TRBV28; no clear D. With 3 bases removed from V and 0 bases from J, the gap between germline ends came to 16 bases. Germline V gives CDR1 MDHEN, CDR2 SYDVKM. This CDR3 has 17 residues. The CDR3 DNA sequence: TGTGCCAGCAGTTTGCCCCCCTGGCAGCTTAGCACAGATACGCAGTATTTT. This codes for CASSLPPWQLSTDTQYF.

V is TRBV20-1 and J is TRBJ2-1; D unresolved. Germline CDR1 DFQATT, CDR2 SNEGSKA (reference sequence). Trimming removed 6 bases at V and 4 bases at J, with 7 bases between. This CDR3 region has 11 residues. CDR3 coding DNA: TGCAGTGCCAGACATTACAATGAGCAGTTCTTC. Amino acids: CSARHYNEQFF.

This chain joins TRBV11-2 and TRBJ2-7, with a tentative D call TRBD2 (5 bases). Germline CDR1 and CDR2: SGHAT and FQNNGV. V lost 0 bases and J 2 bases, leaving 11 bases between the germline ends. This CDR3 spans 15 amino acids. The CDR3 spells CASSLDQLDTYEQYF. The CDR3 DNA reads TGTGCCAGCAGCTTAGATCAACTAGATACCTACGAGCAGTACTTC.

This chain joins TRBV5-5 and TRBJ2-7, with TRBD1 matching over 7 bases. V lost 4 bases and J lost 4; bases outside the gene matches: 5. Per the germline V gene, CDR1 is SGHKS and CDR2 is YYEKEE (reference sequence). The CDR3 contains 13 residues. The CDR3 reads CASSTQTGYEQYF. Here the CDR3 DNA reads TGTGCCAGCAGCACCCAGACAGGGTACGAGCAGTACTTC. Full variable domain (missing parts from reference TRBV5-5 and TRBJ2-7): DAGVTQSPTHLIKTRGQQVTLRCSPISGHKSVSWYQQVLGQGPQFIFQYYEKEERGRGNFPDRFSARQFPNYSSELNVNALLLGDSALYLCASSTQTGYEQYFGPGTRLTVT.

This clone was seen a single time. The J gene is TRBJ2-5, the V gene TRBV30; D uncertain. Trimming took 0 bases from V and 0 from J, leaving 5 bases between them. This CDR3 region has 13 residues. Germline CDR1 GTSNPN, CDR2 SVGIG (reference sequence). The CDR3 DNA reads as TGTGCCTGGAGTGTAGGGTACCAAGAGACCCAGTACTTC. Translation gives CAWSVGYQETQYF.

The chain uses TRBV4-1 and TRBJ2-2; 8 positions agree with TRBD1. CDR1 and CDR2 from the germline V gene are MGHRA and YSYEKL. This CDR3 is built from 15 residues. Trimming removed 4 bases from V and 4 bases from J; junction bases left unmatched: 5. CDR3 coding DNA: TGCGCCAGCAGCCCCACAGGGGGTCGCACCGGGGAGCTGTTTTTT. It encodes CASSPTGGRTGELFF.

This clone has just a few counts. J is TRBJ2-6 and V is TRBV4-2; 7 positions agree with TRBD2. The CDR3 has 17 residues. Germline V gene sequence: CDR1 LGHNA, CDR2 YNFKEQ. V gave up 1 base and J gave up 0 bases; unmatched junction bases: 3. The CDR3 region is CASSQGGGSSGANVLTF. The CDR3 DNA follows: TGTGCCAGCAGCCAAGGGGGGGGGAGCTCTGGGGCCAACGTCCTGACTTTC.

V and J are TRBV4-3 and TRBJ2-1, with D perhaps matching TRBD1 (6 bases). CDR1 is LGHNA and CDR2 is YSLEER in the germline V gene. The CDR3 spans 16 residues. Trimming shortened V by 0 bases and J by 6 bases, and 15 bases separated the two germline ends. In DNA, the CDR3 is TGCGCCAGCAGCCAAGATCCGGGACATACTCGCAATGAGCAGTTCTTC. This codes for CASSQDPGHTRNEQFF.

This chain connects TRBV29-1 to TRBJ2-1; D possibly corresponds to TRBD2 (6 bases). The CDR3 covers 11 residues. Germline V gene lookup returns CDR1 SQVTM and CDR2 ANQGSEA. V was trimmed by 5 bases and J by 5 bases, leaving 7 bases between them. CDR3 loop: CSVRLDNEQFF. The CDR3 DNA reads TGCAGCGTTCGACTAGACAATGAGCAGTTCTTC.

The chain couples TRBV19 to TRBJ1-5, with 7 bases aligning to TRBD1. Trimming cost V 6 bases and J 1 base; bases outside gene matches: 9. CDR3 length: 16 amino acids. In germline, CDR1 is LNHDA, CDR2 SQIVND (reference sequence). This chain's CDR3 is CASRTIGQASNQPQHF. DNA of the CDR3: TGTGCCAGTAGGACGATAGGACAGGCAAGCAATCAGCCCCAGCATTTT.